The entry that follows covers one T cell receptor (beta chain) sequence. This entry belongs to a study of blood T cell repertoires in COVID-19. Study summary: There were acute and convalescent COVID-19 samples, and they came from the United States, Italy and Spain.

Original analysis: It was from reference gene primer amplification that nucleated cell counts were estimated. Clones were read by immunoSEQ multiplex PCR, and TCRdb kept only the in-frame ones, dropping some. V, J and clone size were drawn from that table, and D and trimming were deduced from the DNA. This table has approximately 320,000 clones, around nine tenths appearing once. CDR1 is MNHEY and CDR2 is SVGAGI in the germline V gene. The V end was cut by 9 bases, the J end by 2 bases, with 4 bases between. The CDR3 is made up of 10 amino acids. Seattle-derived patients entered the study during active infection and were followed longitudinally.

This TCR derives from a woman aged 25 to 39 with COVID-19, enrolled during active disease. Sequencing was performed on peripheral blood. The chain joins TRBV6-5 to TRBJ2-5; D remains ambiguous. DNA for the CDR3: TGTGCCAGTCGGCAAGAGACCCAGTACTTC. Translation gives CASRQETQYF.